This T cell receptor beta chain was sequenced during a study of cytomegalovirus exposure and HLA in healthy donors. Overall study findings and caveats: CMV serostatus stood as the only immune exposure information on hand. Most of the TCR beta V segments (in an earlier analysis) were productive either about 90% or about 30% of the time. Researchers reported that a few CMV-associated chains were confirmed in vitro as CMV antigen-specific.

The primer mix had 60 Vbeta and 13 Jbeta primers. Assay: immunoSEQ multiplex PCR; the TCRdb copy retains only in-frame clones and omits some. The sample includes about 120,000 clones, more than 80% seen only once; the top ten take about 1.7%. J lost 8 bases, V lost 3 bases, and 9 bases had no gene match. The CDR3 is 15 amino acids. Germline V CDR1 and CDR2: LNHDA, SQIVND (reference sequence). In regard to this clone: Its specificity is unknown.

Sequenced sample: PBMCs. V usage is TRBV19 and J usage is TRBJ1-4; TRBD1 matches at 7 bases. The receptor was derived from a man aged 35-49 years in good health and CMV-seronegative. Here the CDR3 DNA reads TGTGCCAGTAGTATCCTCCGAGGGGGCTACGAAAAACTGTTTTTT. Its protein is CASSILRGGYEKLFF. Filled out from reference TRBV19 and TRBJ1-4, the complete variable domain reads DGGITQSPKYLFRKEGQNVTLSCEQNLNHDAMYWYRQDPGQGLRLIYYSQIVNDFQKGDIAEGYSVSREKKESFPLTVTSAQKNPTAFYLCASSILRGGYEKLFFGSGTQLSVL.